This is a list of T cell receptor beta chains from one sample in a study of blood T cell repertoires in COVID-19. Using immunoSEQ multiplex PCR, the repertoire was profiled, and TCRdb retains in-frame clones only, with some absent. This table holds about 46,000 clones, roughly 85% found once. The source material was peripheral blood. The receptors shown here come from a human donor in a cohort sampled during active COVID-19. The donor label of this sample is uncertain. The CDR3 runs from the conserved cysteine through the conserved F or W. The order of the fields is clone size, D gene, CDR3 length, J gene, V gene, CDR3 DNA, CDR3 protein. D genes are given only for firm matches. A row's size may be missing; if present it is once, few, many or a size class.

>NA|NA|12|TRBJ1-2|TRBV6-5
TGTGCCAGCTCCCCCAATAACTATGGCTACACCTTC
CASSPNNYGYTF
>NA|NA|15|TRBJ1-4|TRBV7-8
TGTGCCAGCAGCTTAGGGCAGGGAGGGGGTGAAAAACTGTTTTTT
CASSLGQGGGEKLFF
>NA|TRBD1|15|TRBJ2-3|TRBV5-1
TGCGCCAGCAGCTTAGAGGACAGGCCCAGCGCGACGCAGTATTTT
CASSLEDRPSATQYF
>NA|NA|13|TRBJ1-2|TRBV5-1
TGCGCCAGCAGCCCGGACAGAATCTATGGCTACACCTTC
CASSPDRIYGYTF
>NA|NA|13|TRBJ1-6|TRBV4-2
TGTGCCAGCAGCCCCGGAGAGAGTTCACCCCTCCACTTT
CASSPGESSPLHF
>NA|TRBD1|15|TRBJ2-5|TRBV7-3
TGTGCCAGCAGCTTAACCCCAGGGGGTGAAGTCTCCCAGTACTTC
CASSLTPGGEVSQYF
>NA|TRBD2|13|TRBJ2-7|TRBV29-1
TGCAGCGTTGAGGCCAGACTAGCCGGCGAGCAGTACTTC
CSVEARLAGEQYF
>few|NA|13|TRBJ2-7|TRBV5-1
TGCGCCAGCAGCTTGGCACAGGGCTACGAGCAGTACTTC
CASSLAQGYEQYF
>NA|NA|13|TRBJ1-2|TRBV7-8
TGTGCCAGCAGAACCGGCGCGCCTAGGGGCTACACCTTC
CASRTGAPRGYTF
>NA|NA|15|TRBJ1-3|TRBV27
TGTGCCAGCAGTTCCCTGGGGGCGAGTGGAAACACCATATATTTT
CASSSLGASGNTIYF
>NA|NA|15|TRBJ2-7|TRBV7-9
TGTGCCAGCAGCCCGGGACTGTTGAGCTCCTACGAGCAGTACTTC
CASSPGLLSSYEQYF
>NA|NA|15|TRBJ2-5|TRBV7-7
TGTGCTAGCAGCTTTCACAGGACCAGTAGAGAGACCCAGTACTTC
CASSFHRTSRETQYF
>NA|TRBD1|14|TRBJ1-5|TRBV3-1/TRBV3-2
TGTGCCAGCAGCCACACAGGGGTGGGTCAGCCCCAGCATTTT
CASSHTGVGQPQHF
>NA|NA|14|TRBJ1-3|TRBV18
TGTGCCAGCTCGGAACAGTTCTCTGGAAACACCATATATTTT
CASSEQFSGNTIYF
>many|NA|13|TRBJ1-1|TRBV6-5
TGTGCCAGCAGTTACCAAAGAGGCACTGAAGCTTTCTTT
CASSYQRGTEAFF
>once|TRBD2|14|TRBJ2-5|TRBV5-6
TGTGCCAGCAGCTTACTAGCGTCCCAAGAGACCCAGTACTTC
CASSLLASQETQYF
>NA|TRBD1|15|TRBJ1-5|TRBV19
TGTGCCAGTAGTATAGGGACAGGGGGGAATCAGCCCCAGCATTTT
CASSIGTGGNQPQHF
>NA|TRBD1|15|TRBJ2-3|TRBV2
TGTGCCAGCAGTGAAGGGACAGGGGGCACAGATACGCAGTATTTT
CASSEGTGGTDTQYF
>NA|TRBD2|15|TRBJ2-7|TRBV7-2
TGTGCCAGCAGCTCAGAAGCGGGGGACTCCTACGAGCAGTACTTC
CASSSEAGDSYEQYF
>NA|NA|13|TRBJ1-6|TRBV2
TGTGCCAGCAGATTAGATTATAATTCACCCCTCCACTTT
CASRLDYNSPLHF
>NA|NA|12|TRBJ2-7|TRBV28
TGTGCCAGCAGTTTCTCCTTCGACGAGCAGTACTTC
CASSFSFDEQYF
>NA|TRBD1|22|TRBJ1-5|TRBV7-6
TGTGCCAGCAGCCAAAGGGGACAGGGGAGTATGGGGTGTCCGGCGGGCAATCAGCCCCAGCATTTT
CASSQRGQGSMGCPAGNQPQHF
>NA|TRBD2|15|TRBJ2-7|TRBV5-6
TGTGCCAGCAGCTTAGGGACTAGCGCTACCTACGAGCAGTACTTC
CASSLGTSATYEQYF
>NA|NA|14|TRBJ1-5|TRBV10-2
TGCGCCAGCAGGGAGTGGCAGAGCAATCAGCCCCAGCATTTT
CASREWQSNQPQHF
>NA|TRBD1|17|TRBJ2-3|TRBV7-2
TGTGCCAGCAGCACCCCACTTACAGGGGGTCTTCAAGATACGCAGTATTTT
CASSTPLTGGLQDTQYF
>few|TRBD2|14|TRBJ2-5|TRBV19
TGTGCCAGTAGTTCGGGACTAGAGGGGGAGACCCAGTACTTC
CASSSGLEGETQYF
>NA|TRBD2|19|TRBJ2-3|TRBV5-6
TGTGCCAGCAGCCCCAGGGGGCTAGCGGGGGGGCGAGGCACAGATACGCAGTATTTT
CASSPRGLAGGRGTDTQYF
>few|NA|15|TRBJ1-1|TRBV5-1
TGCGCCAGCAGCTTGGTGGTGGGCGCGGGCACTGAAGCTTTCTTT
CASSLVVGAGTEAFF
>NA|NA|16|TRBJ1-1|TRBV5-1
TGCGCCAGCAGCTACGGAAAAAGACTACAGACCTTCGAAGCTTTCTTT
CASSYGKRLQTFEAFF
>NA|TRBD2|13|TRBJ2-1|TRBV2
TGTGCCAGCAGGGTCCCGGGGGGAAATGAGCAGTTCTTC
CASRVPGGNEQFF
>few|NA|14|TRBJ2-1|TRBV5-1
TGCGCCAGCAGCTTGGGGGGGCCGGGCAATGAGCAGTTCTTC
CASSLGGPGNEQFF
>NA|NA|15|TRBJ1-1|TRBV3-1/TRBV3-2
TGTGCCAGCAGCCAAGAAATCCAGAACCCGACTGAAGCTTTCTTT
CASSQEIQNPTEAFF
>NA|NA|13|TRBJ2-5|TRBV30
TGTGCCTGGAGTTGGACAGCCCAAGAGACCCAGTACTTC
CAWSWTAQETQYF
>NA|NA|13|TRBJ1-5|TRBV4-1
TGCGCCAGCAGCCTAAGCGGCCTGGAACCCCAGCATTTT
CASSLSGLEPQHF
>NA|TRBD1|13|TRBJ2-5|TRBV25-1
TGTGCCAGCAGTGCAGGGGGCCAAGAGACCCAGTACTTC
CASSAGGQETQYF
>NA|TRBD1|15|TRBJ1-1|TRBV28
TGTGCCAGCAGCCAACCAAACAGGGGAGTGGCTGAAGCTTTCTTT
CASSQPNRGVAEAFF
>NA|NA|14|TRBJ1-3|TRBV7-9
TGTGCCAGCAGCTCGACTGACGCTGGAAACACCATATATTTT
CASSSTDAGNTIYF
>once|TRBD2|16|TRBJ2-5|TRBV4-3
TGCGCCAGCAGCCAAGGACCCAATAGCGGGGGGGAGACCCAGTACTTC
CASSQGPNSGGETQYF
>NA|NA|10|TRBJ1-2|TRBV20-1
TGCAGTGCTAGAGAGGGCGGCTACACCTTC
CSAREGGYTF
>NA|TRBD1|15|TRBJ2-7|TRBV5-1
TGCGCCAGCAGCTTGAATCCGGACAGGTTTGGCGAGCAGTACTTC
CASSLNPDRFGEQYF
>NA|NA|10|TRBJ1-1|TRBV29-1
TGCAACGTTGTAGCGCCTGAAGCTTTCTTT
CNVVAPEAFF
>NA|TRBD1|13|TRBJ2-5|TRBV12-3/TRBV12-4
TGTGCCAGCCGGGACAGGGGTGGCGAGACCCAGTACTTC
CASRDRGGETQYF
>NA|NA|14|TRBJ1-1|TRBV5-5
TGTGCCAGCAGCCCCAGGCATATGAACACTGAAGCTTTCTTT
CASSPRHMNTEAFF
>NA|NA|11|TRBJ1-1|TRBV30
TGTGCCTGGGCGGGACGCACTGAAGCTTTCTTT
CAWAGRTEAFF
>NA|TRBD1|16|TRBJ2-2|TRBV18
TGTGCCAGCTCAGAAACCTCGGACAGGGTCGGCGGGGAGCTGTTTTTT
CASSETSDRVGGELFF
>NA|TRBD2|17|TRBJ2-5|TRBV27
TGTGCCAGCAGTGGGTCACTAGCGGGGGGCGTCCAAGAGACCCAGTACTTC
CASSGSLAGGVQETQYF
>once|NA|15|TRBJ1-2|TRBV7-2
TGTGCCAGCAGCCGCCGCGCGACCGGTGCAGGAGGCTACACCTTC
CASSRRATGAGGYTF
>few|NA|16|TRBJ1-5|TRBV6-2/TRBV6-3
TGTGCCAGCAGTTTGGGGGGAGGGCCCGGGAATCAGCCCCAGCATTTT
CASSLGGGPGNQPQHF
>NA|TRBD2|16|TRBJ2-5|TRBV7-2
TGTGCCAGCAGCTTAGGGCTAGCGGGGGGAGTGGAGACCCAGTACTTC
CASSLGLAGGVETQYF
>NA|TRBD1|13|TRBJ1-2|TRBV7-2
TGTGCCAGCAGCTATGGGACAGGGGGTGGCTACACCTTC
CASSYGTGGGYTF
>NA|TRBD2|16|TRBJ2-3|TRBV19
TGTGCCAGTAGGGATCGGGGTAGCGGGGGGACAGATACGCAGTATTTT
CASRDRGSGGTDTQYF
>NA|TRBD2|15|TRBJ2-5|TRBV7-2
TGTGCCAGCAGCTTAGTGTGGGGGGGAAAAGAGACCCAGTACTTC
CASSLVWGGKETQYF